These 21 T cell receptor beta chains were all obtained from the same sample, sequenced in a study of blood T cell repertoires in COVID-19. Repertoires were generated with immunoSEQ multiplex PCR, while TCRdb's copy carries only in-frame clones and drops some. The data hold under 250,000 clones, with more than 65% observed a single time. Sequenced: peripheral blood. These receptors all come from a man aged 50 or older with active or convalescent COVID-19.

The chain is built from TRBV27 and TRBJ2-5; no reliable D call. The CDR3 spans 13 residues. Germline V gene sequence: CDR1 MNHEY, CDR2 SMNVEV (reference sequence). The V end was cut by 4 bases, the J end by 2 bases, with 8 bases between. CDR3 protein: CASSYRYQETQYF. DNA for the CDR3: TGTGCCAGCAGTTATCGTTATCAAGAGACCCAGTACTTC.

The gene calls are TRBV5-4 and TRBJ1-4; D perhaps matches TRBD1 (5 bases). Trimming pared 4 bases from V and 3 bases from J, leaving 10 bases between. The CDR3 is made up of 14 amino acids. The V gene's germline CDR1 is SGHNT and CDR2 YYREEE (reference sequence). The CDR3 loop is CASSRGTPNEKLFF. CDR3 nucleotides: TGTGCCAGCAGCCGCGGGACTCCTAATGAAAAACTGTTTTTT.

This clone was counted a few times. The V gene is TRBV18, the J gene TRBJ1-4, with 9 bases matching TRBD1. The CDR3 has 14 amino acids. V lost 3 bases and J lost 12; bases outside the gene matches: 8. Germline CDR1 reads KGHSH; CDR2 reads LQKENI. The CDR3 region has the DNA TGTGCCAGCTCACCGGTTGGGACAGGGAAAGAACTGTTTTTT. Its translation is CASSPVGTGKELFF.

The rearrangement joins TRBV2 to TRBJ2-7, with D possibly TRBD1 on 5 matching bases. V dropped 5 bases and J dropped 3 bases, with 11 bases sitting between them. The CDR3 contains 13 residues. Germline V gives CDR1 SNHLY, CDR2 FYNNEI. The CDR3 bases are TGTGCCAGCAGTCGGACATCTCTCTACGAGCAGTACTTC. Amino acid sequence: CASSRTSLYEQYF.

The V and J genes are TRBV7-2 and TRBJ2-5, with TRBD2 as a possible D gene (7 bases). V was pared by 5 bases and J by 5 bases, with 15 bases between. From germline, CDR1 is SGHTA and CDR2 FQGNSA. This CDR3 comprises 14 residues. CDR3 sequence reads: CASSLDRGGETQYF. The CDR3 DNA is TGTGCCAGCAGCCTTGATAGGGGGGGGGAGACCCAGTACTTC.

V and J are TRBV5-5 and TRBJ2-3; TRBD2 aligns across 9 bases. Germline V gene data show CDR1 as SGHKS and CDR2 as YYEKEE (reference sequence). The CDR3 length is 17 residues. Germline trimming cut 0 bases from V and 1 base from J; bases unmatched to any gene: 6. The CDR3 loop reads CASSLAASGVRTDTQYF. DNA for the CDR3: TGTGCCAGCAGCTTGGCGGCTAGCGGGGTGCGCACAGATACGCAGTATTTT.

This chain uses TRBV12-3 or TRBV12-4 with TRBJ1-5, with D possibly being TRBD1 (5 bases). This CDR3 is built from 13 residues. V lost 7 bases to trimming and J lost 7 bases, with 14 bases between them. CDR3 residues: CASTLGGGQPQHF. In DNA, the CDR3 is TGTGCCAGCACCCTGGGGGGAGGGCAGCCCCAGCATTTT.

CDR3 nucleotide sequence: TGTGCCAGCAGCCAAGAATTACAGGGGGGCACTGAAGCTTTCTTT. Residues: CASSQELQGGTEAFF. This chain links TRBV14 with TRBJ1-1; 8 bases map to TRBD1. The germline CDR1 and CDR2 sequences are SGHDN and FVKESK. CDR3 length equals 15 residues. V lost 0 bases to trimming and J lost 4 bases; unmatched junction nucleotides: 4.

The chain employs TRBV2 and TRBJ1-2; TRBD1 matches 8 bases. The CDR3 is 13 amino acids. Germline lookup yields CDR1 SNHLY and CDR2 FYNNEI. After removal of 6 bases from V and 8 bases from J, the junction contained 8 bases not matched to a gene. The CDR3 region has the DNA TGTGCCAGCAGCTCAGGGGGCGCTGGGGGCTACACCTTC. Its translation is CASSSGGAGGYTF.

The chain is built from TRBV4-1 and TRBJ1-5; the D gene is possibly TRBD1 (5 bases). Germline V gives CDR1 MGHRA, CDR2 YSYEKL. V was trimmed by 3 bases and J by 8 bases, leaving 11 bases between them. CDR3 size: 13 residues. CDR3 coding DNA: TGCGCCAGCAGCCAGATGGGGCAGAAGCCCCAGCATTTT. This codes for CASSQMGQKPQHF.

This chain links TRBV5-1 with TRBJ2-7; weak D call: TRBD2 (5 bases). Germline CDR1 is SGHRS and CDR2 is YFSETQ. This CDR3 is built from 15 residues. V was pared by 4 bases and J by 2 bases, with 16 bases between. The CDR3 DNA reads as TGCGCCAGCAGCCCTTACACGGACTCTACCTACGAGCAGTACTTC. Translation gives CASSPYTDSTYEQYF.

The V call is TRBV7-9, the J call TRBJ2-3; tentatively, D is TRBD2 (6 bases). CDR1 and CDR2 from the germline V gene are SEHNR and FQNEAQ (reference sequence). This CDR3 is 19 amino acids long. Trimming left V 5 bases short and J 0 bases short, with 24 bases between. Written as DNA, the CDR3 is TGTGCCAGCAGCCGGAACCCCAGCCCTGCGGGGATAAGCACAGATACGCAGTATTTT. Protein sequence: CASSRNPSPAGISTDTQYF.

The genes are TRBV4-2 and TRBJ2-7; D is unclear. Germline V gene sequence: CDR1 LGHNA, CDR2 YNFKEQ. V was shortened by 1 base and J by 2 bases, with 3 bases between the two germline ends. The CDR3 contains 12 residues. The CDR3 reads CASSQGPYEQYF. In DNA, the CDR3 is TGTGCCAGCAGCCAAGGGCCCTACGAGCAGTACTTC.

The chain uses TRBV5-6 and TRBJ2-7; the D gene is possibly TRBD2 (6 bases). This CDR3 has 13 amino acids. Germline CDR1 SGHDT, CDR2 YYEEEE. Trimming pared 4 bases from V and 9 bases from J, leaving 17 bases between. The CDR3 is CASSAGLPALQYF. Written as DNA, the CDR3 is TGTGCCAGCAGCGCTGGACTACCGGCTTTGCAGTACTTC.

The genes are TRBV2 and TRBJ2-3, with D possibly matching TRBD2 (5 bases). The germline V and J ends were trimmed by 2 bases and 8 bases, with 11 bases remaining between them. The CDR3 length is 13 residues. In germline, CDR1 is SNHLY, CDR2 FYNNEI. The CDR3 sequence is CASSEFREGTQYF. In DNA form, the CDR3 reads TGTGCCAGCAGTGAATTTCGGGAAGGTACGCAGTATTTT. The whole variable domain, remainder taken from reference TRBV2 and TRBJ2-3, is EPEVTQTPSHQVTQMGQEVILRCVPISNHLYFYWYRQILGQKVEFLVSFYNNEISEKSEIFDDQFSVERPDGSNFTLKIRSTKLEDSAMYFCASSEFREGTQYFGPGTRLTVL.

This sequence joins TRBV7-2 and TRBJ2-3; 8 nucleotides line up with TRBD1. Germline V CDR1 and CDR2: SGHTA, FQGNSA. The junction had 11 bases not matched to a gene; V was cut back by 6 bases and J by 3 bases. This CDR3 has 16 amino acids. The CDR3: CASRWRTGLLTDTQYF. Written as DNA, the CDR3 is TGTGCCAGCAGATGGCGGACAGGGCTTTTAACAGATACGCAGTATTTT.

The rearrangement joins TRBV29-1 to TRBJ1-1; possibly TRBD1 for D (6 bases). Trimming pared 7 bases from V and 3 bases from J, leaving 15 bases between. The germline gives CDR1 SQVTM, CDR2 ANQGSEA. There are 13 residues in the CDR3. The CDR3 region is CSASGVGDTEAFF. CDR3 DNA sequence: TGCAGCGCATCAGGGGTCGGGGACACTGAAGCTTTCTTT.

This chain joins TRBV27 and TRBJ2-7; a weak D match, TRBD1 (6 bases). The germline V gene encodes CDR1 MNHEY and CDR2 SMNVEV (reference sequence). The CDR3 contains 18 residues. Between the trimmed V and J ends, which lost 5 bases and 0 bases, there was a span of 23 bases. The CDR3 spells CASSRGQGTYLDSYEQYF. Written as DNA, the CDR3 is TGTGCCAGCAGTAGGGGACAAGGAACCTACCTAGACTCCTACGAGCAGTACTTC.

The gene calls are TRBV7-6 and TRBJ2-2; 7 bases fit TRBD1. J gave up 8 bases and V 5 bases, and 11 bases lay outside the gene matches. The CDR3 contains 15 residues. Germline-derived CDR1 and CDR2 are SGHVS and FNYEAQ. CDR3 in DNA: TGTGCCAGCAGCCCATTGACAGGGTTTGAGGGGGAGCTGTTTTTT. It translates to CASSPLTGFEGELFF.

The chain links TRBV11-2 to TRBJ2-7; possible D gene TRBD1, 6 bases. Germline-derived CDR1 and CDR2 are SGHAT and FQNNGV. The CDR3 covers 11 residues. V lost 6 bases, J lost 5 bases, and 8 bases lay in between. This chain's CDR3 is CASRAGDEQYF. The DNA for the CDR3 is TGTGCCAGCAGGGCAGGGGACGAGCAGTACTTC. The variable domain in full, with the rest retrieved from reference TRBV11-2 and TRBJ2-7, is EAGVAQSPRYKIIEKRQSVAFWCNPISGHATLYWYQQILGQGPKLLIQFQNNGVVDDSQLPKDRFSAERLKGVDSTLKIQPAKLEDSAVYLCASRAGDEQYFGPGTRLTVT.

The chain employs TRBV11-2 and TRBJ1-3; D is perhaps TRBD1 (6 bases). The V end was cut by 5 bases, the J end by 3 bases, with 17 bases between. The CDR3 runs to 16 residues. Germline V gene lookup returns CDR1 SGHAT and CDR2 FQNNGV. CDR3 in amino acids: CASSPLGRGDGNTIYF. The CDR3 DNA sequence: TGTGCCAGCAGCCCGCTGGGCAGGGGAGATGGAAACACCATATATTTT.